Sequencing of this T cell receptor (beta chain) was carried out in a study of early T cells in non-severe SARS-CoV-2 infection. Looked up from germline, CDR1 is WNHNN and CDR2 is SYGVQD (reference sequence). This CDR3 is 14 amino acids long. The ends were cut back, 4 bases at V and 0 bases at J, with 9 bases in the middle. This clonotype was counted only a few times. In TCRdb, the 5' RACE reads were re-called with MiXCR into one record per CDR3 protein. Of 32,000 or so distinct CDR3 sequences in the sample, roughly 5.7% were seen once. The sequence derives from an adult who was a healthcare worker with PCR-confirmed SARS-CoV-2 infection or an uninfected control (not recorded which). The sample consisted of whole blood. The chain recombines TRBV10-1 with TRBJ1-1; D uncertain. CDR3: CASSGGGMNTEAFF. In DNA form, the CDR3 reads TGCGCCAGCAGTGGGGGAGGCATGAACACTGAAGCTTTCTTT.